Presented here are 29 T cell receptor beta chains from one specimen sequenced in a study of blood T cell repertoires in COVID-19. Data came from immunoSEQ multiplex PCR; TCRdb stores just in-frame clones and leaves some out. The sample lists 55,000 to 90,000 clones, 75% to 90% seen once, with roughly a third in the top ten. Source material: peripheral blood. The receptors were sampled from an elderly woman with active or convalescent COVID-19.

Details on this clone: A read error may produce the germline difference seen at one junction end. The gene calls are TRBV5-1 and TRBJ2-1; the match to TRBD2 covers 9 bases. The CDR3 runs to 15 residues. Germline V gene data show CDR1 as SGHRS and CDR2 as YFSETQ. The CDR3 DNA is TGCGCCAGCAGGTTGGCGGGGGGGCCGGGGAATGAGCAGTTCTTC. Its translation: CASRLAGGPGNEQFF.

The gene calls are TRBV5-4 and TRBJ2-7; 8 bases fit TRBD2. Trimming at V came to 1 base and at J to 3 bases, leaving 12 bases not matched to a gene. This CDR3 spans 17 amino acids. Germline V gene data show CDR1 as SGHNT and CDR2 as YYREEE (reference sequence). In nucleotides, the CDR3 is TGTGCCAGCAGCTTGAATCTCCCGGGGGGGGCAGGCTACGAGCAGTACTTC. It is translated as CASSLNLPGGAGYEQYF.

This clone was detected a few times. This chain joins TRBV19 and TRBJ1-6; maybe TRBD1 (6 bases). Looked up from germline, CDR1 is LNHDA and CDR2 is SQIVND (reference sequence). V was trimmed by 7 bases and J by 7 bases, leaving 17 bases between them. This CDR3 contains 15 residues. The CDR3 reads CASTPLTQGNSPLHF. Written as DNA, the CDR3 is TGTGCCAGTACCCCCTTGACGCAGGGGAATTCACCCCTCCACTTT.

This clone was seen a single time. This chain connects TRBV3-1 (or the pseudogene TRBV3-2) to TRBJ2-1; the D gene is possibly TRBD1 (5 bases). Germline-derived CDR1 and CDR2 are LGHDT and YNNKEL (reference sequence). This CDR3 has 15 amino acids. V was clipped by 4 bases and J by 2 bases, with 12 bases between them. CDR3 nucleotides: TGTGCCAGCAGCCGTCCAGGGCCGACCTACAATGAGCAGTTCTTC. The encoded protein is CASSRPGPTYNEQFF.

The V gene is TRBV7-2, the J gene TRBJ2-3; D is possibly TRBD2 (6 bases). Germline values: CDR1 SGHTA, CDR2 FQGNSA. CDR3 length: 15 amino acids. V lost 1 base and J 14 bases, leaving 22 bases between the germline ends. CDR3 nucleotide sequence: TGTGCCAGCAGCTTAGTATTTGAGGATGCGGAGGGGTGGTATTTT. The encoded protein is CASSLVFEDAEGWYF.

The CDR3 reads CASSLGQIYGYTF. In DNA, the CDR3 is TGTGCCAGCAGCTTAGGACAGATCTATGGCTACACCTTC. The chain is built from TRBV7-2 and TRBJ1-2, with D possibly being TRBD1 (5 bases). Germline V gene lookup returns CDR1 SGHTA and CDR2 FQGNSA. CDR3 size: 13 residues. The V end was cut by 1 base, the J end by 4 bases, with 7 bases between. The full variable domain, in which reference TRBV7-2 and TRBJ1-2 provide the parts outside the CDR3, is GAGVSQSPSNKVTEKGKDVELRCDPISGHTALYWYRQSLGQGLEFLIYFQGNSAPDKSGLPSDRFSAERTGGSVSTLTIQRTQQEDSAVYLCASSLGQIYGYTFGSGTRLTVV.

Here the CDR3 DNA reads TGTGCCAGCAGCTTGGTTATCGGGGAGCTGTTTTTT. Translation: CASSLVIGELFF. This chain joins TRBV5-8 and TRBJ2-2; no clear D gene. From germline, CDR1 is SGHTS and CDR2 YDEGEE. Trimming pared 0 bases from V and 7 bases from J, leaving 4 bases between. CDR3 length: 12 amino acids.

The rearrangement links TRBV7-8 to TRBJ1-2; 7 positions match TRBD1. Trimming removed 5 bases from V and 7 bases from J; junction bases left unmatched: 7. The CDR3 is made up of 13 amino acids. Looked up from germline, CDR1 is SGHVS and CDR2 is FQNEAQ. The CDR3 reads CASSPDRVGGYTF. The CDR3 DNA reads TGTGCCAGCAGCCCCGACAGGGTCGGTGGCTACACCTTC.

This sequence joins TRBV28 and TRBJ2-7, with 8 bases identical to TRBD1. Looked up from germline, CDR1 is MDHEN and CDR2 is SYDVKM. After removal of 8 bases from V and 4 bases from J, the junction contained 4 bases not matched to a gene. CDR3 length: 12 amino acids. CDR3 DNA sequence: TGTGCCAGCCGGACAGGGAAATACGAGCAGTACTTC. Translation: CASRTGKYEQYF. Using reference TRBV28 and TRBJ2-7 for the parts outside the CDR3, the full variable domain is DVKVTQSSRYLVKRTGEKVFLECVQDMDHENMFWYRQDPGLGLRLIYFSYDVKMKEKGDIPEGYSVSREKKERFSLILESASTNQTSMYLCASRTGKYEQYFGPGTRLTVT.

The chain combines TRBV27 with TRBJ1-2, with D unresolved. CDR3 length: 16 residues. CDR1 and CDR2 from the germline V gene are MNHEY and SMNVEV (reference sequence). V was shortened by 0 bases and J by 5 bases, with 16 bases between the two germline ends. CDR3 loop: CASSLSRVAGGYGYTF. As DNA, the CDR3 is TGTGCCAGCAGTTTATCGAGGGTGGCTGGAGGTTATGGCTACACCTTC.

CDR3 region: CASRSLGGARFNEQFF. CDR3 nucleotides: TGTGCCAGCAGGTCATTGGGAGGCGCGCGGTTCAATGAGCAGTTCTTC. The chain joins TRBV7-8 to TRBJ2-1; possibly TRBD2 for D (6 bases). CDR3 length: 16 residues. With 6 bases removed from V and 6 bases from J, the gap between germline ends came to 21 bases. Per the germline V gene, CDR1 is SGHVS and CDR2 is FQNEAQ.

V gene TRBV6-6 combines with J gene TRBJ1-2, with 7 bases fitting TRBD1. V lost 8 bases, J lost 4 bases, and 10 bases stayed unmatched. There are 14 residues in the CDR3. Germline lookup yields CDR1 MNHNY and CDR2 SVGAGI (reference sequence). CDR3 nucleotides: TGTGCCAGCGTACGAGGGACAGCCGGCTATGGCTACACCTTC. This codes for CASVRGTAGYGYTF.

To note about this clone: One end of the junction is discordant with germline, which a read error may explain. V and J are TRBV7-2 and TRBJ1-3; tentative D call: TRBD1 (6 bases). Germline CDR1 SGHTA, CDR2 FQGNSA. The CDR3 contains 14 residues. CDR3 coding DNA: TGTGCCAGCACCTTACAGGGATCTGGAAACACCATATATTTT. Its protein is CASTLQGSGNTIYF. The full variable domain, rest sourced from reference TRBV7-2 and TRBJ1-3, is GAGVSQSPSNKVTEKGKDVELRCDPISGHTALYWYRQSLGQGLEFLIYFQGNSAPDKSGLPSDRFSAERTGGSVSTLTIQRTQQEDSAVYLCASTLQGSGNTIYFGEGSWLTVV.

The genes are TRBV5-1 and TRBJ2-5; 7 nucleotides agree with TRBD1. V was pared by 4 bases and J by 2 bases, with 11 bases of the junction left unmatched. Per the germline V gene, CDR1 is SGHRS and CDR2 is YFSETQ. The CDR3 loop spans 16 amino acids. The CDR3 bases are TGCGCCAGCAGCCCGCCGCGGACAGGAATACAAGAGACCCAGTACTTC. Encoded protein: CASSPPRTGIQETQYF.

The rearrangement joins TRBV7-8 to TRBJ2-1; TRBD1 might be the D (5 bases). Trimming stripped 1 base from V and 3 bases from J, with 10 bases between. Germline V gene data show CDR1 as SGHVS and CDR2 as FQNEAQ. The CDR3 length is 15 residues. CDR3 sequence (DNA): TGTGCCAGCAGCTTAGGCCAGGGTCACTACAATGAGCAGTTCTTC. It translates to CASSLGQGHYNEQFF.

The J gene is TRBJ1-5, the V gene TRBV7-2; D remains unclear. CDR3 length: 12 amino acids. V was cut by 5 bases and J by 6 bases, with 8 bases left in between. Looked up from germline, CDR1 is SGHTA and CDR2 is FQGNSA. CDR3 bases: TGTGCCAGCAGCCATCCAGGTCAGCCCCAGCATTTT. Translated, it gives CASSHPGQPQHF.

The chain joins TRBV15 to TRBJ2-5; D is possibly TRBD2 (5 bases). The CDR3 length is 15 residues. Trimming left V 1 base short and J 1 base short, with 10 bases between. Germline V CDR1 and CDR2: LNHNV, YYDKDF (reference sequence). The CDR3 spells CATSRGLALQETQYF. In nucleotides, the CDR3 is TGTGCCACCAGCAGAGGGCTAGCTCTCCAAGAGACCCAGTACTTC. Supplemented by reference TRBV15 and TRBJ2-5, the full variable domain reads DAMVIQNPRYQVTQFGKPVTLSCSQTLNHNVMYWYQQKSSQAPKLLFHYYDKDFNNEADTPDNFQSRRPNTSFCFLDIRSPGLGDTAMYLCATSRGLALQETQYFGPGTRLLVL.

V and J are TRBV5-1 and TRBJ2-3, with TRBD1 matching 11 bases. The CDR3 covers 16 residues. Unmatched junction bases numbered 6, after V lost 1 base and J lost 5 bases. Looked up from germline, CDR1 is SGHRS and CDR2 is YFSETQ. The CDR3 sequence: CASSLSGQGVIDTQYF. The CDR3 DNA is TGCGCCAGCAGCTTGTCGGGACAGGGGGTAATAGATACGCAGTATTTT. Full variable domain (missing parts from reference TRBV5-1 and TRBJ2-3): KAGVTQTPRYLIKTRGQQVTLSCSPISGHRSVSWYQQTPGQGLQFLFEYFSETQRNKGNFPGRFSGRQFSNSRSEMNVSTLELGDSALYLCASSLSGQGVIDTQYFGPGTRLTVL.

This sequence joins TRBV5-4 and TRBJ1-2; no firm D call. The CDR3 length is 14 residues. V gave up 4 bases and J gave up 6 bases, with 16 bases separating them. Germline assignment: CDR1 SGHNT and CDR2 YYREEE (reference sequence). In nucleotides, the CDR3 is TGTGCCAGCAGCCATCCCCTGGCACCCGATGGCTACACCTTC. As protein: CASSHPLAPDGYTF.

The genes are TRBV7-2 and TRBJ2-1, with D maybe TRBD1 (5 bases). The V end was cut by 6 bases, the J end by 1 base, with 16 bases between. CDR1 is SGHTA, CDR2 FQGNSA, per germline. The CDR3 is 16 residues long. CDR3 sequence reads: CASRETGFLSYNEQFF. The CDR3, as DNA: TGTGCCAGCAGGGAAACAGGATTCTTGTCCTACAATGAGCAGTTCTTC.

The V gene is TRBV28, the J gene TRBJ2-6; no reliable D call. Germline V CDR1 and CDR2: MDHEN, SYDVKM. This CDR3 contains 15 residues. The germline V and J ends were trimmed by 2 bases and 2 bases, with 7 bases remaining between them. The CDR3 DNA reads TGTGCCAGCAGTTTAATGGTAGCTGGGGCCAACGTCCTGACTTTC. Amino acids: CASSLMVAGANVLTF. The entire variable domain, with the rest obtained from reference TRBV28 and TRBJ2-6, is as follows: DVKVTQSSRYLVKRTGEKVFLECVQDMDHENMFWYRQDPGLGLRLIYFSYDVKMKEKGDIPEGYSVSREKKERFSLILESASTNQTSMYLCASSLMVAGANVLTFGAGSRLTVL.

For the CDR3, the DNA is TGCGCCAGCAGATTTACAATTTCTAGCACAGATACGCAGTATTTT. Translated: CASRFTISSTDTQYF. The chain has TRBV5-1 and TRBJ2-3; D is undetermined. Germline CDR1 and CDR2: SGHRS and YFSETQ. This CDR3 has 15 amino acids. The germline V and J ends were trimmed by 5 bases and 0 bases, with 13 bases remaining between them.

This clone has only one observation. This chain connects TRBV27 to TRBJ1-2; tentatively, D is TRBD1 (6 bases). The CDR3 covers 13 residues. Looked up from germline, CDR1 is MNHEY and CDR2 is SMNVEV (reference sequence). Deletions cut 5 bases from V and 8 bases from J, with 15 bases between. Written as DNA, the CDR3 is TGTGCCAGCAGTCAGGGGCCTAGGGTAGGCTACACCTTC. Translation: CASSQGPRVGYTF.

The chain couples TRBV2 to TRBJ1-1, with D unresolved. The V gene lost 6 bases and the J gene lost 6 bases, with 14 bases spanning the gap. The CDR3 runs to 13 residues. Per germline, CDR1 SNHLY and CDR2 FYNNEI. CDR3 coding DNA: TGTGCCAGCAGGCGGATGTTATTCGCTGAAGCTTTCTTT. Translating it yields CASRRMLFAEAFF.

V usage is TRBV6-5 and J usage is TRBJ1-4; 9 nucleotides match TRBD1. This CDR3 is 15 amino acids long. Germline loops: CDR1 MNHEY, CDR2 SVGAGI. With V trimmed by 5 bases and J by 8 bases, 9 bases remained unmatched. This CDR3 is CASSKPGQGSEKLFF. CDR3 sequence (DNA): TGTGCCAGCAGTAAGCCGGGACAGGGTAGCGAAAAACTGTTTTTT.

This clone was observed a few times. The CDR3 sequence: CASSRQLAGAGSTDTQYF. In DNA form, the CDR3 reads TGTGCCAGCAGCCGCCAACTAGCGGGGGCGGGGTCCACAGATACGCAGTATTTT. The chain joins TRBV7-2 to TRBJ2-3; 11 bases line up with TRBD2. This CDR3 has 18 amino acids. Germline V gives CDR1 SGHTA, CDR2 FQGNSA. With 5 bases clipped from V and 2 bases from J, the junction kept 12 bases outside the gene matches.

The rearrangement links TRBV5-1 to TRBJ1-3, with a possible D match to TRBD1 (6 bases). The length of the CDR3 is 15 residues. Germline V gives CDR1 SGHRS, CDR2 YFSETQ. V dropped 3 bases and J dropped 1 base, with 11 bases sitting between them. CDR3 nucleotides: TGCGCCAGCAGCTCCCCTGGACAGTCTGGAAACACCATATATTTT. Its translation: CASSSPGQSGNTIYF.

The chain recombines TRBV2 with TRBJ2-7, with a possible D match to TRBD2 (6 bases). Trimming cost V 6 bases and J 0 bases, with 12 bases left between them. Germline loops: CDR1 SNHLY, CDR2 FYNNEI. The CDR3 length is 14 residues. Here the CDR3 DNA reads TGTGCCAGCAGGAAGGAGGGGAACTCCTACGAGCAGTACTTC. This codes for CASRKEGNSYEQYF.

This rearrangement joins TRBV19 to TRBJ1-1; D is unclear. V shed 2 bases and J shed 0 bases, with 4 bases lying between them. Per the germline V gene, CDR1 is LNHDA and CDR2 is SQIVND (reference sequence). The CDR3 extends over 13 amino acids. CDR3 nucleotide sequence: TGTGCCAGTAGTATACACATGAACACTGAAGCTTTCTTT. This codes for CASSIHMNTEAFF.